The 13 T cell receptor beta chains presented below share a single source sample, sequenced in a study of blood T cell repertoires in COVID-19 (dated by TCRdb to the early 2020s). Library method: the immunoSEQ multiplex PCR assay. As stored in TCRdb, this immuneACCESS dataset retains in-frame rearrangements with V and J assigned. A fraction of the clones does not appear; measured against another copy, unresolved V genes explain less than half of the discrepancy, and the remainder lacks a known reason. The sample table contains approximately 260,000 clones; only one count was recorded for about four fifths of them. Roughly 9.6% of the sample is taken by the ten largest. Source material: peripheral blood. Source of these receptors: a woman older than 75 with acute or convalescent COVID-19.

The chain carries TRBV2 and TRBJ1-2; D is perhaps TRBD1 (6 bases). The CDR3 covers 14 residues. Per the germline V gene, CDR1 is SNHLY and CDR2 is FYNNEI. Trimming took 4 bases from V and 0 from J, leaving 9 bases between them. Written as DNA, the CDR3 is TGTGCCAGCAGTGTGACAGGTGCTAACTATGGCTACACCTTC. Translating it yields CASSVTGANYGYTF. The full variable domain, rest sourced from reference TRBV2 and TRBJ1-2, is EPEVTQTPSHQVTQMGQEVILRCVPISNHLYFYWYRQILGQKVEFLVSFYNNEISEKSEIFDDQFSVERPDGSNFTLKIRSTKLEDSAMYFCASSVTGANYGYTFGSGTRLTVV.

This sequence joins TRBV5-1 and TRBJ1-3; tentatively, D is TRBD1 (5 bases). This CDR3 is 16 amino acids long. Germline CDR1 and CDR2: SGHRS and YFSETQ. Trimming removed 3 bases from V and 0 bases from J, with 13 bases in between. The CDR3 protein is CASSSIGGTSGNTIYF. The CDR3 DNA reads as TGCGCCAGCAGCTCAATCGGGGGGACCTCTGGAAACACCATATATTTT.

V usage is TRBV28 and J usage is TRBJ2-5; 7 bases agree with TRBD2. The germline gives CDR1 MDHEN, CDR2 SYDVKM. V was clipped by 3 bases and J by 0 bases; unmatched bases: 1. CDR3 length: 14 residues. The CDR3 DNA reads TGTGCCAGCAGTTTTAGCGGGTACCAAGAGACCCAGTACTTC. Amino acid sequence: CASSFSGYQETQYF. Full variable domain (remainder filled in from reference TRBV28 and TRBJ2-5): DVKVTQSSRYLVKRTGEKVFLECVQDMDHENMFWYRQDPGLGLRLIYFSYDVKMKEKGDIPEGYSVSREKKERFSLILESASTNQTSMYLCASSFSGYQETQYFGPGTRLLVL.

The V gene is TRBV30, the J gene TRBJ2-2, with no clear D. V dropped 2 bases and J dropped 6 bases, with 10 bases sitting between them. This CDR3 is 13 amino acids long. Germline lookup yields CDR1 GTSNPN and CDR2 SVGIG (reference sequence). The CDR3 DNA reads TGTGCCTGGAGTCTCGAGATTTCCGGGGAGCTGTTTTTT. The encoded protein is CAWSLEISGELFF.

A few counts support this clone. V gene TRBV19 combines with J gene TRBJ1-6; D gene uncertain. This CDR3 is built from 14 residues. CDR1 is LNHDA and CDR2 is SQIVND in the germline V gene (reference sequence). The germline V and J ends were trimmed by 0 bases and 16 bases, with 16 bases remaining between them. DNA for the CDR3: TGTGCCAGTAGTATAGATCCCGGAGGACCCCTTCTCCACTTT. Its protein is CASSIDPGGPLLHF.

The rearrangement links TRBV6-6 to TRBJ2-7; 8 nucleotides match TRBD1. CDR1 and CDR2 (germline): MNHNY, SVGAGI (reference sequence). This CDR3 has 14 residues. V trimming: 5 bases; J trimming: 2 bases; junction bases outside the gene matches: 5. In DNA form, the CDR3 reads TGTGCCAGCAGTCTAGGACAGGGAGCCTACGAGCAGTACTTC. Translating it yields CASSLGQGAYEQYF.

The V and J genes are TRBV18 and TRBJ1-2, with TRBD1 identical over 8 bases. The junction had 5 bases not matched to a gene; V was cut back by 5 bases and J by 0 bases. CDR3 length equals 15 residues. Germline assignment: CDR1 KGHSH and CDR2 LQKENI. CDR3 in amino acids: CASSEDRAANYGYTF. In DNA form, the CDR3 reads TGTGCCAGCTCAGAGGACAGGGCGGCTAACTATGGCTACACCTTC.

The V and J genes are TRBV7-3 and TRBJ2-1; 7 nucleotides match TRBD1. The CDR3 spans 17 residues. Trimming removed 0 bases from V and 7 bases from J; junction bases left unmatched: 12. Germline CDR1 reads SGHTA; CDR2 reads FQGTGA. The CDR3 is CASSLTPGRGWMNEQFF. The CDR3 nucleotides read TGTGCCAGCAGCTTAACCCCGGGCAGGGGGTGGATGAATGAGCAGTTCTTC.

The V call is TRBV30, the J call TRBJ1-1, with D possibly TRBD1 on 6 matching bases. This CDR3 spans 15 amino acids. V was cut by 0 bases and J by 1 base, with 12 bases left in between. Germline CDR1 is GTSNPN and CDR2 is SVGIG (reference sequence). CDR3 loop: CAWSVGSGANTEAFF. The CDR3 coding sequence is TGTGCCTGGAGTGTTGGGTCAGGGGCGAACACTGAAGCTTTCTTT.

This clone has just one count. This rearrangement joins TRBV21-1 to TRBJ1-3; TRBD1, as called in the table, went unchecked against the DNA. TRBV21-1 has pseudogene status. This CDR3 has 19 amino acids. CDR3 coding DNA: TGTGCCAGCAGCAACGGAAACTCGAGGACAGTGCACTCTGGAAACACCATATATTTT. Residues: CASSNGNSRTVHSGNTIYF.

V gene TRBV14 combines with J gene TRBJ2-7; 7 positions agree with TRBD1. V was pared by 4 bases and J by 5 bases, with 11 bases of the junction left unmatched. The CDR3 runs to 15 residues. The V gene's germline CDR1 is SGHDN and CDR2 FVKESK. The CDR3 DNA follows: TGTGCCAGCAGCCTTCCCGGGACAGTTGCCCACGAGCAGTACTTC. This sequence encodes CASSLPGTVAHEQYF.

V and J are TRBV2 and TRBJ1-5; 9 nucleotides align to TRBD1. The CDR3 is made up of 13 amino acids. The germline V gene encodes CDR1 SNHLY and CDR2 FYNNEI. V shed 6 bases, J shed 5 bases, and the junction held 2 bases outside the gene matches. CDR3 DNA: TGTGCCAGCAGGCGGACAGGGGATCAGCCCCAGCATTTT. As protein: CASRRTGDQPQHF.

A word on this clone: Other DNA sequences in this specimen translate into the identical CDR3. V gene TRBV29-1 combines with J gene TRBJ2-5, with D possibly matching TRBD2 (6 bases). Germline CDR1 and CDR2: SQVTM and ANQGSEA. The CDR3 covers 12 residues. Trimming left V 6 bases short and J 4 bases short, with 12 bases between. The CDR3: CSVDRGLETQYF. The CDR3 bases are TGCAGCGTGGATAGGGGACTAGAGACCCAGTACTTC.